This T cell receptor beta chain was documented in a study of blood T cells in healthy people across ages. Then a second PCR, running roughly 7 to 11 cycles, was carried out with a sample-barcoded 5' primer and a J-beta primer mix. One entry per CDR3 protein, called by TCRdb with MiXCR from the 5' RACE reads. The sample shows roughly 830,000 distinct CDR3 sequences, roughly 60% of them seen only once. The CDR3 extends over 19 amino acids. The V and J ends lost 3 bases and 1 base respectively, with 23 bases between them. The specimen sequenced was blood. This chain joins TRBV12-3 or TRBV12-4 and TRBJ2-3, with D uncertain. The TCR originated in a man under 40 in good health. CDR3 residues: CASSLILDPASDGTDTQYF. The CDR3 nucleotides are TGTGCCAGCAGTTTGATATTGGACCCAGCATCGGACGGCACAGATACGCAGTATTTT.